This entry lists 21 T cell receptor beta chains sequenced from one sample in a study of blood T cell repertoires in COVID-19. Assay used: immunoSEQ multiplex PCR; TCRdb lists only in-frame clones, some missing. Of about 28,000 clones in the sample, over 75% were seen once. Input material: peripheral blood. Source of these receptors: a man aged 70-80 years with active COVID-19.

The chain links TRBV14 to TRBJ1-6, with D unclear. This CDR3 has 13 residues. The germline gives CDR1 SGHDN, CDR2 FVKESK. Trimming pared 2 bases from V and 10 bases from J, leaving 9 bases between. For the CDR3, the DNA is TGTGCCAGCAGCCAAAATAGAAACTCACCCCTCCACTTT. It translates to CASSQNRNSPLHF.

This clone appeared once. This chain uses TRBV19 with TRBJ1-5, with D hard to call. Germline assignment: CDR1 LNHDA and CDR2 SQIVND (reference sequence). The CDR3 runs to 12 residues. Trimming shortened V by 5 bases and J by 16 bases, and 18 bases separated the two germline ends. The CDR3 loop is CASSPGPGASHF. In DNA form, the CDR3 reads TGTGCCAGTAGTCCAGGCCCAGGCGCCTCACATTTT.

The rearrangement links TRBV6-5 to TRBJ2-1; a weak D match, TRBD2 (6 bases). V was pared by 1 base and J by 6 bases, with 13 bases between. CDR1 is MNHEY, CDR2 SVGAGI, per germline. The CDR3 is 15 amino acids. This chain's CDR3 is CASSYWRGSPNEQFF. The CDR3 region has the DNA TGTGCCAGCAGTTACTGGCGGGGATCCCCCAATGAGCAGTTCTTC.

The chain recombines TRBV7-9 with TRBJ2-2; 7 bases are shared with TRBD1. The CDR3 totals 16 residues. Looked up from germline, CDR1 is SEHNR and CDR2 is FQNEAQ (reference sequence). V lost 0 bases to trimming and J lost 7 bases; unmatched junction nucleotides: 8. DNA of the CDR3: TGTGCCAGCAGCTTAGCAACAGGGGTAGTCGGCGGGGAGCTGTTTTTT. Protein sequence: CASSLATGVVGGELFF.

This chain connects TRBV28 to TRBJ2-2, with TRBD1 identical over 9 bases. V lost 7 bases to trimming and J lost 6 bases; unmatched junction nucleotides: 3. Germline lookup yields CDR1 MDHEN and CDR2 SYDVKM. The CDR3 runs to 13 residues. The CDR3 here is CASTTGGPGELFF. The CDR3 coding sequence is TGTGCCAGCACTACAGGGGGCCCCGGGGAGCTGTTTTTT.

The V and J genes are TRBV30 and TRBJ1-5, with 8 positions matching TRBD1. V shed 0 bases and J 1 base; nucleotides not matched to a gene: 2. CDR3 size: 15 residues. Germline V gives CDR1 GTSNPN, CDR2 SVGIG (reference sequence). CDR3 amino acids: CAWSVGDRSNQPQHF. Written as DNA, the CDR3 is TGTGCCTGGAGTGTAGGGGACAGGAGCAATCAGCCCCAGCATTTT. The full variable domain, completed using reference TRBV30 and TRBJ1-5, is SQTIHQWPATLVQPVGSPLSLECTVEGTSNPNLYWYRQAAGRGLQLLFYSVGIGQISSEVPQNLSASRPQDRQFILSSKKLLLSDSGFYLCAWSVGDRSNQPQHFGDGTRLSIL.

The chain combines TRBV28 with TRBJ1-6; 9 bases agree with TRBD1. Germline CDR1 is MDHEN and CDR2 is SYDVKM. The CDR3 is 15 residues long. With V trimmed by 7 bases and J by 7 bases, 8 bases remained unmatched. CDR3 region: CASTPPGQGNSPLHF. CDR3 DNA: TGTGCCAGCACTCCACCGGGACAGGGAAATTCACCCCTCCACTTT.

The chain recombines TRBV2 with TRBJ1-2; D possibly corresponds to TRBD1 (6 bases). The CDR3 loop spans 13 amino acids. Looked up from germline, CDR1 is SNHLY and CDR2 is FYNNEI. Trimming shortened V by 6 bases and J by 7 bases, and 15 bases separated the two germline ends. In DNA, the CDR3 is TGTGCCAGCAGCCCCACGGGGGGGGCTGGCTACACCTTC. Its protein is CASSPTGGAGYTF.

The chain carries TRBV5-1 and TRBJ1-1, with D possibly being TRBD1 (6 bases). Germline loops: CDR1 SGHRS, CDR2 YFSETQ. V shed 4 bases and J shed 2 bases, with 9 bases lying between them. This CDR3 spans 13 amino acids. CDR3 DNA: TGCGCCAGCAGCCCGGACAGTAACACTGAAGCTTTCTTT. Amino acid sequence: CASSPDSNTEAFF.

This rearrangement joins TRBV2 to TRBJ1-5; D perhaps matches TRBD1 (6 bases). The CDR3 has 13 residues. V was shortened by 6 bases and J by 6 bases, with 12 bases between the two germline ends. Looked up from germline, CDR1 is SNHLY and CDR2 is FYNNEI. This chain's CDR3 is CASRYRARQPQHF. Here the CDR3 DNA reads TGTGCCAGCAGATACAGGGCTCGTCAGCCCCAGCATTTT.

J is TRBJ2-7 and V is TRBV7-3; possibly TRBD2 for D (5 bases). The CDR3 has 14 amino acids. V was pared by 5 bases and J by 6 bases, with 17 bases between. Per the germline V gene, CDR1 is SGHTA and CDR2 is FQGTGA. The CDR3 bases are TGTGCCAGCAGCCCCGCGGCCGCGGGTGGCGAGCAGTACTTC. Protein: CASSPAAAGGEQYF.

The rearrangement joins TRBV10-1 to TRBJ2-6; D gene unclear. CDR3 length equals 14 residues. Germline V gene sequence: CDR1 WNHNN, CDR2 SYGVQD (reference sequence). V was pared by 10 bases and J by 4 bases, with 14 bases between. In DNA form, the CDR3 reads TGCGCCACGCCCAAGACAACGGGGGCCAACGTCCTGACTTTC. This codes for CATPKTTGANVLTF.

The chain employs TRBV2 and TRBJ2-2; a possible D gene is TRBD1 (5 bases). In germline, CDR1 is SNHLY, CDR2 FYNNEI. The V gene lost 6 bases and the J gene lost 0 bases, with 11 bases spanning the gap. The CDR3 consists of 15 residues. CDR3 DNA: TGTGCCAGCAGCTTACAGGCTTCGAACACCGGGGAGCTGTTTTTT. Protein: CASSLQASNTGELFF. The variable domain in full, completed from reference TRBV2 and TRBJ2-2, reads EPEVTQTPSHQVTQMGQEVILRCVPISNHLYFYWYRQILGQKVEFLVSFYNNEISEKSEIFDDQFSVERPDGSNFTLKIRSTKLEDSAMYFCASSLQASNTGELFFGEGSRLTVL.

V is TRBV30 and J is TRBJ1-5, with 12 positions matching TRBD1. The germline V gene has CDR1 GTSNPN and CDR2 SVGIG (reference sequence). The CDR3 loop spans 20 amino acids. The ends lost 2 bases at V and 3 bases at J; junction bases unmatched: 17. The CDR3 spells CAWSLPGQGARGSLNQPQHF. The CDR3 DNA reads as TGTGCCTGGAGTTTACCGGGACAGGGGGCGCGTGGCTCTCTCAATCAGCCCCAGCATTTT.

The chain's CDR3 is CASSQEARDTDTQYF. The CDR3 coding sequence is TGTGCCAGCAGCCAAGAGGCCCGGGACACAGATACGCAGTATTTT. This chain uses TRBV3-1 (or the pseudogene TRBV3-2) with TRBJ2-3; possible D gene TRBD2, 5 bases. CDR3 length: 15 amino acids. The V and J ends lost 0 bases and 2 bases respectively, with 9 bases between them. Germline values: CDR1 LGHDT, CDR2 YNNKEL (reference sequence).

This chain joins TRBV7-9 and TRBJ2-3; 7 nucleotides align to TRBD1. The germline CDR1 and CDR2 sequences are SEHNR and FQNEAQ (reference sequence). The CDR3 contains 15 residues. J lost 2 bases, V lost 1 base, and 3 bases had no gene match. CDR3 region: CASSLVGTATDTQYF. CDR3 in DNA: TGTGCCAGCAGCTTAGTTGGGACAGCCACAGATACGCAGTATTTT. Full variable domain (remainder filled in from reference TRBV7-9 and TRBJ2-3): DTGVSQNPRHKITKRGQNVTFRCDPISEHNRLYWYRQTLGQGPEFLTYFQNEAQLEKSRLLSDRFSAERPKGSFSTLEIQRTEQGDSAMYLCASSLVGTATDTQYFGPGTRLTVL.

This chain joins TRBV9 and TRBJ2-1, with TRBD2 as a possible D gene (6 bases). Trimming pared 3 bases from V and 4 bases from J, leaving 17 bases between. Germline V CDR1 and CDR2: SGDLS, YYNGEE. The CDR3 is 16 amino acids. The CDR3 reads CASSAGGSRSYNEQFF. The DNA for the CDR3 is TGTGCCAGCAGCGCCGGGGGTTCCAGGTCTTACAATGAGCAGTTCTTC.

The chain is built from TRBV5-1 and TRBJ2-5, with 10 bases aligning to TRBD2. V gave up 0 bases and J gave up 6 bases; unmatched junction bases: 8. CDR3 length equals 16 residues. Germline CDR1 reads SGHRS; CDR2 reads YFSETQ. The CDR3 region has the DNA TGCGCCAGCAGCTTGGACGCAGCGGGGGGGCCAAAGACCCAGTACTTC. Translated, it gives CASSLDAAGGPKTQYF.

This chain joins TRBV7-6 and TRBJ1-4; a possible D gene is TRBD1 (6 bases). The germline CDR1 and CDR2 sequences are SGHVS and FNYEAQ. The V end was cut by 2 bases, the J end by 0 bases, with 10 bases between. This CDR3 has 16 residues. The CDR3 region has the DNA TGTGCCAGCAGCTTATCTGGGGGCGCAACTAATGAAAAACTGTTTTTT. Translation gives CASSLSGGATNEKLFF.

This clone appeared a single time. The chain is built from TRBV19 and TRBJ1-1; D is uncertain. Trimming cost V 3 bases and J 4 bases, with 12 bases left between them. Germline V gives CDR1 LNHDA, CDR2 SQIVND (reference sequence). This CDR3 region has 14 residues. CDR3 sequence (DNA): TGTGCCAGTAGTATTGGCGGGAGCGGCACTGAAGCTTTCTTT. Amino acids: CASSIGGSGTEAFF. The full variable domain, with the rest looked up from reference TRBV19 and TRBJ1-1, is DGGITQSPKYLFRKEGQNVTLSCEQNLNHDAMYWYRQDPGQGLRLIYYSQIVNDFQKGDIAEGYSVSREKKESFPLTVTSAQKNPTAFYLCASSIGGSGTEAFFGQGTRLTVV.

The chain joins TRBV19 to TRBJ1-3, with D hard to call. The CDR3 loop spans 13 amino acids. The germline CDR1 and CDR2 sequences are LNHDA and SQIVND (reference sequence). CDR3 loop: CRGEDAERNTIYF. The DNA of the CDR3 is TGTCGCGGTGAAGATGCGGAAAGGAACACCATATATTTT.